This T cell receptor beta chain was captured in a study of graft-versus-host responses after intestinal transplantation. As for the study in general: All recipients were given anti-thymocyte globulin induction, and tacrolimus and steroids were then administered for roughly three years.

General study points: The study associated peak circulating GvH clone levels with early post-transplant HvG declines.

Processed graft tissue released its intraepithelial and lamina propria lymphocytes. On this clone: Its antigen is still unknown.

Sequenced by immunoSEQ multiplex PCR; TCRdb stores in-frame clones only, minus some. The repertoire holds some 18,000 clones, with approximately 70% as singletons. CDR1 is SEHNR and CDR2 is FQNEAQ in the germline V gene (reference sequence). The CDR3 has 15 residues. With 2 bases removed from V and 7 bases from J, the gap between germline ends came to 17 bases. The sample was ileum tissue, taken roughly 3 weeks after intestinal transplant. The TCR comes from a human patient who received an intestinal transplant, so some T cells may come from the graft donor. The genes are TRBV7-9 and TRBJ1-2, with D tentatively TRBD1 (5 bases). CDR3 protein: CASSLTYTRVGGYTF. In DNA form, the CDR3 reads TGTGCCAGCAGCTTAACGTACACCAGGGTGGGTGGCTACACCTTC.